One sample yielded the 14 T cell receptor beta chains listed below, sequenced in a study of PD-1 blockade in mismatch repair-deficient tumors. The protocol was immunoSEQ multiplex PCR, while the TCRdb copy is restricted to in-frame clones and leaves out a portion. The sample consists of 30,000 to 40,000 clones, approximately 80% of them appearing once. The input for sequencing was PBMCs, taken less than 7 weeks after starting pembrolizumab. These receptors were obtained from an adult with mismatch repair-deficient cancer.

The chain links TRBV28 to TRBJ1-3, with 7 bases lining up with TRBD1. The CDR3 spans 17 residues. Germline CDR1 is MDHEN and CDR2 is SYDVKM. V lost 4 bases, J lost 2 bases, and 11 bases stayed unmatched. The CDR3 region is CASSSQTGQAAGNTIYF. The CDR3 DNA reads TGTGCCAGCAGTTCCCAGACCGGACAGGCGGCTGGAAACACCATATATTTT.

CDR3 DNA sequence: TGTGCCACCAGCAGAGCGAAGACAGGTTCCGATCAGCCCCAGCATTTT. Protein sequence: CATSRAKTGSDQPQHF. The chain has TRBV15 and TRBJ1-5, with D possibly matching TRBD1 (6 bases). CDR1 LNHNV and CDR2 YYDKDF come from the germline V gene (reference sequence). This CDR3 contains 16 residues. Trimming took off 1 base at V and 5 bases at J, with 15 bases between the two ends. The entire variable domain, with the rest obtained from reference TRBV15 and TRBJ1-5, is as follows: DAMVIQNPRYQVTQFGKPVTLSCSQTLNHNVMYWYQQKSSQAPKLLFHYYDKDFNNEADTPDNFQSRRPNTSFCFLDIRSPGLGDTAMYLCATSRAKTGSDQPQHFGDGTRLSIL.

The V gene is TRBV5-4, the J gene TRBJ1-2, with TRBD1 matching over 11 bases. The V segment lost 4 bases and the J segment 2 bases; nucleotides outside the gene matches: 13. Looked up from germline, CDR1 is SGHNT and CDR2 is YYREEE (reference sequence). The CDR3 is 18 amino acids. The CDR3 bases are TGTGCCAGCAGCGGGGCGGGACAGGGGGTATCCGCCAACTATGGCTACACCTTC. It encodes CASSGAGQGVSANYGYTF.

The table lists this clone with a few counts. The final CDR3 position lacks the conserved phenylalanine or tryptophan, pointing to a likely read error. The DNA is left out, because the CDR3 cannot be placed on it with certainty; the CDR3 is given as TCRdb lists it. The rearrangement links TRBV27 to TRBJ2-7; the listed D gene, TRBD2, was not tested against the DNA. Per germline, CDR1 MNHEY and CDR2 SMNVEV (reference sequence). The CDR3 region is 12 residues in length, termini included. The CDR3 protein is CASSLEPGLATP.

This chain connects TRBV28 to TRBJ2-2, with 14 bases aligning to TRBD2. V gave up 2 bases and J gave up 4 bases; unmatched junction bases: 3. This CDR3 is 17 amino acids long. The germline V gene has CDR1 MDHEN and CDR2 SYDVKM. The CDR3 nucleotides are TGTGCCAGCAGTTTAGGGACTAGCGGGAGACGCACCGGGGAGCTGTTTTTT. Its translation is CASSLGTSGRRTGELFF. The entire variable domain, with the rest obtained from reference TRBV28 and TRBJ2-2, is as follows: DVKVTQSSRYLVKRTGEKVFLECVQDMDHENMFWYRQDPGLGLRLIYFSYDVKMKEKGDIPEGYSVSREKKERFSLILESASTNQTSMYLCASSLGTSGRRTGELFFGEGSRLTVL.

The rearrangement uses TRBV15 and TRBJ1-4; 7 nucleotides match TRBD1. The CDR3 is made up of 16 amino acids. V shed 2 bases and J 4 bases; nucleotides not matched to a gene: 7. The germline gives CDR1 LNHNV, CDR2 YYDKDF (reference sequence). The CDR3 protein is CATSRRKGAGNEKLFF. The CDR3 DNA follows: TGTGCCACCAGCAGACGCAAGGGGGCGGGTAATGAAAAACTGTTTTTT.

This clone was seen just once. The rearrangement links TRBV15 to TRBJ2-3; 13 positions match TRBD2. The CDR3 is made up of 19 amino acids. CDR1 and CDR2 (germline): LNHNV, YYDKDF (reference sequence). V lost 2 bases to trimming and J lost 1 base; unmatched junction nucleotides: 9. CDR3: CATSRTTSGGGHGTDTQYF. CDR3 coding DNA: TGTGCCACCAGCAGAACTACTAGCGGGGGGGGCCACGGCACAGATACGCAGTATTTT. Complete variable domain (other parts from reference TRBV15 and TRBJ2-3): DAMVIQNPRYQVTQFGKPVTLSCSQTLNHNVMYWYQQKSSQAPKLLFHYYDKDFNNEADTPDNFQSRRPNTSFCFLDIRSPGLGDTAMYLCATSRTTSGGGHGTDTQYFGPGTRLTVL.

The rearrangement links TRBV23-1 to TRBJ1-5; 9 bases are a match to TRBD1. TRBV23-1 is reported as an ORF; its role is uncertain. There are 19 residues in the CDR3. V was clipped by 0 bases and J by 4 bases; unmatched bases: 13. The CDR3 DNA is TGCGCCAGCAGTCAATCGATCTGGGACAGGGTAATGGGGAATCAGCCCCAGCATTTT. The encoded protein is CASSQSIWDRVMGNQPQHF.

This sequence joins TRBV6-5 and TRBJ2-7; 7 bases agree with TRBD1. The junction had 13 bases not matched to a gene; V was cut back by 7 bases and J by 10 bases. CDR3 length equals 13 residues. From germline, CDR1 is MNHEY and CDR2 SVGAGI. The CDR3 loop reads CASKRVKGGEQYF. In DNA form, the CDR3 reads TGTGCCAGCAAAAGAGTGAAAGGGGGCGAACAGTACTTC.

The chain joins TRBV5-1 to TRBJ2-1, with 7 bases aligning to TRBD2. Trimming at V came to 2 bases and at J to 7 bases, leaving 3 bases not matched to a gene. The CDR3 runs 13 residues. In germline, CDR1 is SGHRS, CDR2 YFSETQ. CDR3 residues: CASSFQGGNEQFF. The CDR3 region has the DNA TGCGCCAGCAGCTTTCAGGGAGGGAATGAGCAGTTCTTC.

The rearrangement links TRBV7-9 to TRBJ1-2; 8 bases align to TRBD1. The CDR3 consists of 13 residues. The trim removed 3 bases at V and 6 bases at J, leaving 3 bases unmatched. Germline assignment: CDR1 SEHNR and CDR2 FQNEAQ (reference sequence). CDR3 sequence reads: CASSFTGGNGYTF. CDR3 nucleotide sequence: TGTGCCAGCAGCTTTACAGGGGGTAATGGCTACACCTTC. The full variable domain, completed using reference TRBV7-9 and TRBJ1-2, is DTGVSQNPRHKITKRGQNVTFRCDPISEHNRLYWYRQTLGQGPEFLTYFQNEAQLEKSRLLSDRFSAERPKGSFSTLEIQRTEQGDSAMYLCASSFTGGNGYTFGSGTRLTVV.

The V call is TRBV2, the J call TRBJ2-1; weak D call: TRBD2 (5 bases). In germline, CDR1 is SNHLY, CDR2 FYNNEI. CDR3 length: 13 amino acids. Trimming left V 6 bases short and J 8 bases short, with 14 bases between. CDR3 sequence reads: CASRLAALDEQFF. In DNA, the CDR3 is TGTGCCAGCAGGCTAGCAGCGTTGGATGAGCAGTTCTTC.

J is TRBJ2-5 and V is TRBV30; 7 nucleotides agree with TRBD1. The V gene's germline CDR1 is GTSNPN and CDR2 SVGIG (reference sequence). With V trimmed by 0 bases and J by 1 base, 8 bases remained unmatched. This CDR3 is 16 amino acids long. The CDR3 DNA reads TGTGCCTGGAGTGTAAAGGGGGCCGGCGCCCAAGAGACCCAGTACTTC. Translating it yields CAWSVKGAGAQETQYF. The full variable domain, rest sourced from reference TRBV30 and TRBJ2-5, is SQTIHQWPATLVQPVGSPLSLECTVEGTSNPNLYWYRQAAGRGLQLLFYSVGIGQISSEVPQNLSASRPQDRQFILSSKKLLLSDSGFYLCAWSVKGAGAQETQYFGPGTRLLVL.

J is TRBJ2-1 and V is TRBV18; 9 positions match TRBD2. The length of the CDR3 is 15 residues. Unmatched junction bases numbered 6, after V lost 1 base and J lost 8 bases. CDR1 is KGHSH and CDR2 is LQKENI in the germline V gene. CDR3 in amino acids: CASSPQREVSDEQFF. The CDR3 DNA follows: TGTGCCAGCTCACCACAGCGGGAGGTATCGGATGAGCAGTTCTTC. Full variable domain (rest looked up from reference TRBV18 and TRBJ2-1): NAGVMQNPRHLVRRRGQEARLRCSPMKGHSHVYWYRQLPEEGLKFMVYLQKENIIDESGMPKERFSAEFPKEGPSILRIQQVVRGDSAAYFCASSPQREVSDEQFFGPGTRLTVL.